This TCR beta chain was identified in a study of shared clonotypes between healthy human individuals. About the research overall: With ages of 18 to 49, the donors were two women and three men.

CDR3 length: 16 amino acids. V was cut by 2 bases and J by 2 bases, with 13 bases left in between. Looked up from germline, CDR1 is MNHNS and CDR2 is SASEGT. Unsorted samples drew genomic DNA from roughly 96 million PBMCs. Profiling relied on immunoSEQ multiplex PCR, and the TCRdb table lists in-frame clones only, not all of them. The sample carries fewer than 550,000 clones, about 75% recorded once. This clone was counted once. V and J are TRBV6-1 and TRBJ1-5; tentatively, D is TRBD1 (5 bases). The sequence came from a woman between 40 and 55 years old in good health. Some clones in this sample may be carry-over from other donors' samples. The sample was PBMCs. CDR3 DNA sequence: TGTGCCAGCAGTGAAAGGACATTTATGGGCAATCAGCCCCAGCATTTT. Amino acid sequence: CASSERTFMGNQPQHF.